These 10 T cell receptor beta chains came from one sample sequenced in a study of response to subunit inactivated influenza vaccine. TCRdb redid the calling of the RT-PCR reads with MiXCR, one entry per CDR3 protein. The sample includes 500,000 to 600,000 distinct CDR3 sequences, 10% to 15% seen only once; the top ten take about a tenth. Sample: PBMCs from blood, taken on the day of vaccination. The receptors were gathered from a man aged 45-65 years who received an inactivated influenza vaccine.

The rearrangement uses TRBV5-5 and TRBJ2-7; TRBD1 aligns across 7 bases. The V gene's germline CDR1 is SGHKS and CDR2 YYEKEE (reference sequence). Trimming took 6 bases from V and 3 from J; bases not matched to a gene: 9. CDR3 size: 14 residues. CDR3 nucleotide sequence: TGTGCCAGCACGGGACAGCTGTTTATCTACGAGCAGTACTTC. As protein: CASTGQLFIYEQYF.

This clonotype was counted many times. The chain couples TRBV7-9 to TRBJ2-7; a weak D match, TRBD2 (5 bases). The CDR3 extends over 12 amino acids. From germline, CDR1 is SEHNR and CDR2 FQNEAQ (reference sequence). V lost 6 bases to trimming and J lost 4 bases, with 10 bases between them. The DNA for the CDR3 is TGTGCCAGCAGTCGGACTGGATACGAGCAGTACTTC. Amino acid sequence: CASSRTGYEQYF.

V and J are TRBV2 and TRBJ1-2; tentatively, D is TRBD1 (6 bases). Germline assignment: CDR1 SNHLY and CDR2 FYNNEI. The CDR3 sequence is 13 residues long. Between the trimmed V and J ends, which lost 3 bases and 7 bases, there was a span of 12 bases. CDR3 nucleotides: TGTGCCAGCAGTGAGGGGGGGGCGCTTGGCTACACCTTC. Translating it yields CASSEGGALGYTF.

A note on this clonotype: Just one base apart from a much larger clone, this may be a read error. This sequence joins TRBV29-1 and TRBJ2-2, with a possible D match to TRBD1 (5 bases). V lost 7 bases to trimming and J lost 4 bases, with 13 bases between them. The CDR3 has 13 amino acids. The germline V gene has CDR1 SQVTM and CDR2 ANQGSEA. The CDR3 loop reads CSDLGEGTGELFF. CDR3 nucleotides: TGCAGCGACTTAGGGGAAGGCACCGGGGAGCTGTTTTTT.

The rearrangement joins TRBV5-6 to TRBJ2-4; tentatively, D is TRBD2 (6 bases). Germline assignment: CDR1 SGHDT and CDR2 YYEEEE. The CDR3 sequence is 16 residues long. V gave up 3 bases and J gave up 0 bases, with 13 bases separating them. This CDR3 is CASSYGGALAKNIQYF. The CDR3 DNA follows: TGTGCCAGCAGCTATGGAGGGGCCCTAGCCAAAAACATTCAGTACTTC.

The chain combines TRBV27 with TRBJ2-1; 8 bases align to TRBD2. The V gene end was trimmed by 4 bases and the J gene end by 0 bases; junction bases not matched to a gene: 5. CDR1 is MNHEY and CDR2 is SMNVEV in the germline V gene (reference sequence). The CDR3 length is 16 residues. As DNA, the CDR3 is TGTGCCAGCAGTTGGTGGACTAGCCACTCCTACAATGAGCAGTTCTTC. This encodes CASSWWTSHSYNEQFF.

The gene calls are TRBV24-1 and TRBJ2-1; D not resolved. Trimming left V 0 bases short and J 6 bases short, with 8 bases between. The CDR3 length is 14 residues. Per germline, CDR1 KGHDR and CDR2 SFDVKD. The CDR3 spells CATSDLQESNEQFF. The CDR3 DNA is TGTGCCACCAGTGATTTGCAGGAGAGCAATGAGCAGTTCTTC.

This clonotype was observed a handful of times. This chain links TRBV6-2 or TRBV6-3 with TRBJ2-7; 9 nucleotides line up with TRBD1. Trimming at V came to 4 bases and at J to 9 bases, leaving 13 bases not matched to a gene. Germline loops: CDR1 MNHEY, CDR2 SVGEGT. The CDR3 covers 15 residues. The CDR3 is CASSWAGTGKTVQYF. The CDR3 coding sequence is TGTGCCAGCAGTTGGGCCGGGACAGGGAAGACAGTGCAGTACTTC.

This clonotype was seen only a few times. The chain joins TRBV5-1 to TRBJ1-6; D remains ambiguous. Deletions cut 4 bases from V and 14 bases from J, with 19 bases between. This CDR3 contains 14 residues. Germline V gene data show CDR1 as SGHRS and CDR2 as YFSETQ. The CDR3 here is CASSPGPGFPSLHF. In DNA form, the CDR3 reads TGCGCCAGCAGCCCCGGACCAGGCTTTCCGTCCCTCCACTTT.

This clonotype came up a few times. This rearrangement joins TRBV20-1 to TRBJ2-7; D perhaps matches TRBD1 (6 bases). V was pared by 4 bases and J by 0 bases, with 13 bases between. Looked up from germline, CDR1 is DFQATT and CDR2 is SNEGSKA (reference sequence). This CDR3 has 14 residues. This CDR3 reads CSAILQGNSYEQYF. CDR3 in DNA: TGCAGTGCTATTTTGCAGGGGAACTCCTACGAGCAGTACTTC.